This T cell receptor beta chain originates from a study of blood T cell repertoires in COVID-19. Germline V lookup: CDR1 WNHNN, CDR2 SYGVQD (reference sequence). The J segment lost 1 base and the V segment lost 4 bases, leaving 4 bases of the junction unmatched. The CDR3 extends over 15 amino acids. Data came from immunoSEQ multiplex PCR; TCRdb stores just in-frame clones and leaves some out. The repertoire holds 80,000 to 95,000 clones, approximately 90% seen once, with 27% in the top ten. This clone has more than one count but fewer than ten. The clonotype originates from a man in his forties or fifties with active or convalescent COVID-19. The chain couples TRBV10-1 to TRBJ2-7, with TRBD2 identical over 10 bases. Sequences were obtained from peripheral blood. CDR3 loop: CASSVETSGSYEQYF. The CDR3 nucleotides are TGCGCCAGCAGTGTTGAGACTAGCGGGTCCTACGAGCAGTACTTC.